A selection of T cell receptor beta chains follows, all from one sample in a study of blood T cells in healthy people across ages. One entry per CDR3 protein results from TCRdb running MiXCR on the 5' RACE reads. This sample has just over 1 million distinct CDR3 sequences; 40% to 45% occur once, and the top ten carry approximately 20%. The specimen sequenced was blood. The receptors were sampled from a woman aged 55-69 years in good health. Both conserved end residues are part of each CDR3. D genes are given only for firm matches. A clone size is listed for some rows: how often the clone was seen (once, few, many), or a class if it is expanded.

>-|-|TRBJ2-3|TRBV4-1
CASSQEGRSVDTQYF
TGCGCCAGCAGCCAAGAGGGAAGGTCGGTGGATACGCAGTATTTT
>-|TRBD1|TRBJ2-7|TRBV28
CASRQGNYEQYF
TGTGCCAGCCGACAGGGAAACTACGAGCAGTACTTC
>-|-|TRBJ2-7|TRBV5-1
CASSLGREGQVSYEQYF
TGCGCCAGCAGCTTGGGACGGGAAGGGCAAGTCTCCTACGAGCAGTACTTC
>few|TRBD1|TRBJ2-1|TRBV29-1
CSARGGQTNEQFF
TGCAGCGCCCGTGGGGGACAGACGAATGAGCAGTTCTTC
>few|-|TRBJ2-5|TRBV7-9
CASSQQGPGETQYF
TGTGCCAGCAGCCAACAGGGCCCCGGGGAGACCCAGTACTTC
>many|TRBD1|TRBJ2-1|TRBV7-9
CASSPRQGGNEQFF
TGTGCCAGCAGCCCCCGACAGGGGGGGAATGAGCAGTTCTTC
>-|TRBD2|TRBJ2-1|TRBV29-1
CSVERGLAGGVVGNEQFF
TGCAGCGTTGAGAGGGGACTAGCGGGAGGAGTTGTGGGCAATGAGCAGTTCTTC
>-|-|TRBJ2-1|TRBV20-1
CSAGTRDFSYNEQFF
TGCAGTGCTGGTACCCGGGACTTCAGCTACAATGAGCAGTTCTTC
>-|-|TRBJ2-2|TRBV12-3/TRBV12-4
CAINTGSGELFF
TGTGCCATCAATACCGGGTCCGGGGAGCTGTTTTTT
>few|-|TRBJ2-4|TRBV20-1
CSARDWEGGSPAKNIQYF
TGCAGTGCTAGAGATTGGGAGGGGGGAAGCCCCGCCAAAAACATTCAGTACTTC
>-|TRBD1|TRBJ2-7|TRBV25-1
CASSETGTGLYEQYF
TGTGCCAGCAGTGAGACCGGGACAGGGCTCTACGAGCAGTACTTC
>-|-|TRBJ2-5|TRBV12-5
CASGLATGIETQYF
TGTGCTAGTGGTTTGGCTACTGGGATCGAGACCCAGTACTTC
>many|-|TRBJ2-7|TRBV7-2
CASSFTKVGYEQYF
TGTGCCAGCAGCTTCACGAAGGTGGGATACGAGCAGTACTTC
>many|TRBD1|TRBJ2-1|TRBV9
CASSVAGTGVYNEQFF
TGTGCCAGCAGCGTAGCCGGGACAGGGGTTTACAATGAGCAGTTCTTC
>-|TRBD1|TRBJ2-3|TRBV20-1
CSARGARQGGYTQYF
TGCAGTGCTAGGGGTGCGAGACAGGGGGGATATACGCAGTATTTT
>few|TRBD1|TRBJ2-7|TRBV4-1
CASSQVDRDLEQYF
TGCGCCAGCAGCCAAGTCGACAGGGACCTCGAGCAGTACTTC
>few|TRBD1|TRBJ1-2|TRBV29-1
CSVEGTGGDQVYGYTF
TGCAGCGTTGAGGGGACAGGGGGTGATCAGGTCTATGGCTACACCTTC
>few|-|TRBJ1-6|TRBV3-1
CASSQDATSSYNSPLHF
TGTGCCAGCAGCCAAGATGCCACGAGCTCCTATAATTCACCCCTCCACTTT
>-|TRBD1|TRBJ2-5|TRBV20-1
CSAPMTGVETQYF
TGCAGTGCACCGATGACAGGGGTTGAGACCCAGTACTTC
>-|TRBD1|TRBJ1-1|TRBV5-1
CASSSYGQGNTEAFF
TGCGCCAGCAGCTCTTATGGACAGGGGAACACTGAAGCTTTCTTT
>-|TRBD1|TRBJ1-2|TRBV12-3/TRBV12-4
CASSLGQGVDGYTF
TGTGCCAGCAGTTTAGGACAGGGGGTAGATGGCTACACCTTC
>few|TRBD2|TRBJ2-7|TRBV20-1
CSVLADGSYEQYF
TGCAGTGTCCTAGCGGACGGCTCCTACGAGCAGTACTTC
>few|-|TRBJ1-5|TRBV4-2
CASSQGGVSSNQPQHF
TGTGCCAGCAGCCAAGGAGGTGTGAGCTCCAATCAGCCCCAGCATTTT
>-|-|TRBJ1-2|TRBV3-1
CASSPTDVSGYTF
TGTGCCAGCAGCCCCACGGACGTGTCCGGCTACACCTTC
>few|-|TRBJ1-2|TRBV5-1
CASSAGQNLNYGYTF
TGCGCCAGCAGCGCCGGACAGAATCTTAACTATGGCTACACCTTC
>-|TRBD2|TRBJ2-3|TRBV4-2
CASSQRGWREGRDTQYF
TGTGCCAGCAGCCAAAGGGGATGGCGGGAGGGCAGAGATACGCAGTATTTT
>-|-|TRBJ2-1|TRBV20-1
CSAAPTLLAELQETQFF
TGCAGTGCTGCCCCAACTCTCTTAGCGGAGTTGCAAGAGACCCAGTTCTTC